This entry describes one T cell receptor beta chain. Antigen: not known. Sequencing used immunoSEQ multiplex PCR; TCRdb keeps in-frame clones, though not all of them. The sample yields 15,000 to 20,000 clones, about 93% seen once. The CDR3 runs to 15 residues. CDR1 SEHNR and CDR2 FQNEAQ come from the germline V gene (reference sequence). Trimming removed 7 bases from V and 0 bases from J; junction bases left unmatched: 6. This specimen comes from a study of T cell clonotyping in hematopoietic cell transplantation. Study-wide results and limits: Graft donor and pretransplant recipient Inverse Simpson Index values predicted broader posttransplant TCR diversity. At the given depth, recipient repertoires were over 95% de novo clonotypes. After transplant, recipient diversity fell while pathologically expanded clonotypes grew through day 180. Without cell sorting, CD4 versus CD8 contributions remain unresolved.

J is TRBJ2-7 and V is TRBV7-9, with 10 nucleotides matching TRBD2. The sequenced material came from peripheral blood mononuclear cells. This TCR derives from a man aged 40-49 years in good health. Some clones in this sample may be carry-over from other donors' samples. CDR3 amino acids: CASTPLAGLSYEQYF. The CDR3 coding sequence is TGTGCCAGCACCCCACTAGCGGGGCTCTCCTACGAGCAGTACTTC.